This T cell receptor (beta chain) was identified in a study of blood T cell repertoires in COVID-19. Whole-study context: The study drew acute and convalescent COVID-19 samples from the United States, Italy and Spain. In each case, the material was cDNA or gDNA derived from T cells, B-cell-depleted T cells, or PBMCs.

As originally analysed: How many nucleated cells were present was estimated from reference gene primer amplification. Generated by immunoSEQ multiplex PCR, the TCRdb table keeps only in-frame clones and is missing some. The V and J calls and clone size are taken from that table; D and trimming were inferred from the DNA. This table has 250,000 or so clones, approximately 81% appearing once. This receptor was identified in a man in his 60s with acute or convalescent COVID-19. The sample comprised peripheral blood.

DNA for the CDR3: TGTGCCAGCAGTGAAATACAGACGCAGATCGCAGGTGGCTACACCTTC. It is translated as CASSEIQTQIAGGYTF. V is TRBV6-1 and J is TRBJ1-2; no clear D. There are 16 residues in the CDR3. Per germline, CDR1 MNHNS and CDR2 SASEGT. Trimming shortened V by 2 bases and J by 7 bases, and 20 bases separated the two germline ends.